The present TCR beta chain was sequenced within a study of blood T cell repertoires in COVID-19. The V end lost 2 bases, the J end lost 6 bases, and 17 bases lay between the germline ends. This CDR3 spans 16 amino acids. Looked up from germline, CDR1 is SGHTA and CDR2 is FQGTGA. Some clones are missing from TCRdb's copy, which holds only in-frame ones; the method was immunoSEQ multiplex PCR. The sample lists 95,000 to 120,000 clones, over 70% occurring once. The source of this sequence is a man aged 50 to 59 with acute or convalescent COVID-19. The material sequenced was peripheral blood. This chain uses TRBV7-3 with TRBJ2-1; TRBD1 might be the D (6 bases). The CDR3: CASSLYPVGAGNEQFF. Here the CDR3 DNA reads TGTGCCAGCAGCTTATACCCCGTGGGGGCCGGCAATGAGCAGTTCTTC.